The 27 T cell receptor beta chains below come from one sample, sequenced in a study of blood T cell repertoires in COVID-19. Profiling relied on immunoSEQ multiplex PCR, and the TCRdb table lists in-frame clones only, not all of them. This table has approximately 93,000 clones, about three quarters appearing once. The sample taken for sequencing was peripheral blood. The receptors derive from a woman over 75 with acute or convalescent COVID-19.

The V gene is TRBV7-9, the J gene TRBJ1-3; D unresolved. Germline loops: CDR1 SEHNR, CDR2 FQNEAQ (reference sequence). Trimming took off 5 bases at V and 0 bases at J, with 11 bases between the two ends. The CDR3 consists of 15 residues. For the CDR3, the DNA is TGTGCCAGCAGCCCCGTGACTGGCTCTGGAAACACCATATATTTT. Protein sequence: CASSPVTGSGNTIYF.

The chain employs TRBV4-2 and TRBJ2-2; the D is unclear. V lost 1 base to trimming and J lost 5 bases, with 5 bases between them. The CDR3 is made up of 13 amino acids. Germline CDR1 is LGHNA and CDR2 is YNFKEQ. CDR3 DNA: TGTGCCAGCAGCCAAGCGTCTACCGGGGAGCTGTTTTTT. Its protein product is CASSQASTGELFF.

In its sample, this clone was seen once. V usage is TRBV9 and J usage is TRBJ2-1; TRBD2 is a possible D gene (5 bases). The CDR3 length is 15 residues. Trimming shortened V by 4 bases and J by 4 bases, and 15 bases separated the two germline ends. Germline lookup yields CDR1 SGDLS and CDR2 YYNGEE. Here the CDR3 DNA reads TGTGCCAGCAGCCTTAACGGGGTAGCATACAATGAGCAGTTCTTC. Amino acid sequence: CASSLNGVAYNEQFF.

V and J are TRBV2 and TRBJ1-2; 10 bases are a match to TRBD1. Trimming cost V 5 bases and J 4 bases; bases outside gene matches: 4. This CDR3 spans 14 amino acids. CDR1 is SNHLY, CDR2 FYNNEI, per germline. The CDR3 is CASSPRTGGYGYTF. DNA of the CDR3: TGTGCCAGCAGTCCTAGGACAGGGGGCTATGGCTACACCTTC.

This clone was counted between two and nine times. J is TRBJ2-2 and V is TRBV3-1 (or the pseudogene TRBV3-2), with 8 bases identical to TRBD2. This CDR3 comprises 13 residues. Trimming removed 1 base from V and 17 bases from J; junction bases left unmatched: 9. In germline, CDR1 is LGHDT, CDR2 YNNKEL (reference sequence). Written as DNA, the CDR3 is TGTGCCAGCAGCCAAGTACCTCTAGCGGGCCCATTTTTT. Residues: CASSQVPLAGPFF.

The V and J genes are TRBV5-6 and TRBJ1-1; a weak D match, TRBD1 (6 bases). CDR1 and CDR2 from the germline V gene are SGHDT and YYEEEE. V gave up 4 bases and J gave up 2 bases, with 15 bases separating them. The CDR3 spans 15 residues. CDR3 in amino acids: CASSLVGRGNTEAFF. In nucleotides, the CDR3 is TGTGCCAGCAGCCTCGTGGGCAGGGGAAACACTGAAGCTTTCTTT.

This chain uses TRBV12-5 with TRBJ1-1; TRBD1 is a possible D gene (6 bases). Germline V gives CDR1 LGHNT, CDR2 FRNRAP. V shed 1 base and J shed 6 bases, with 12 bases lying between them. The CDR3 sequence is 14 residues long. In DNA form, the CDR3 reads TGTGCTAGTGGTTTGGCCCGGGACACCTCTGAAGCTTTCTTT. It encodes CASGLARDTSEAFF.

This clone was recorded only once. The V gene is TRBV11-2, the J gene TRBJ2-5, with TRBD2 matching 10 bases. Germline V gene sequence: CDR1 SGHAT, CDR2 FQNNGV. The CDR3 is 17 amino acids. The V gene end was trimmed by 5 bases and the J gene end by 2 bases; junction bases not matched to a gene: 11. CDR3 sequence: CASSRAPASGGQETQYF. In nucleotides, the CDR3 is TGTGCCAGCAGCCGGGCGCCGGCTAGCGGGGGTCAAGAGACCCAGTACTTC. The entire variable domain, with the rest obtained from reference TRBV11-2 and TRBJ2-5, is as follows: EAGVAQSPRYKIIEKRQSVAFWCNPISGHATLYWYQQILGQGPKLLIQFQNNGVVDDSQLPKDRFSAERLKGVDSTLKIQPAKLEDSAVYLCASSRAPASGGQETQYFGPGTRLLVL.

The CDR3 region is CASSLRGGANEKLFF. The CDR3 nucleotides read TGTGCCAGCAGCCTAAGGGGCGGGGCTAATGAAAAACTGTTTTTT. The chain has TRBV6-6 and TRBJ1-4, with a weak D call TRBD1 (5 bases). CDR1 and CDR2 (germline): MNHNY, SVGAGI (reference sequence). V gave up 6 bases and J gave up 3 bases, with 14 bases separating them. The CDR3 is made up of 15 amino acids.

This clone has a handful of counts. V usage is TRBV5-5 and J usage is TRBJ1-2, with D possibly being TRBD1 (5 bases). V was clipped by 1 base and J by 5 bases, with 15 bases between them. Germline V gene sequence: CDR1 SGHKS, CDR2 YYEKEE (reference sequence). The CDR3 is made up of 15 amino acids. The CDR3 is CASSLRAGLEYGYTF. The DNA for the CDR3 is TGTGCCAGCAGCTTGAGGGCAGGGCTGGAGTATGGCTACACCTTC.

This clone was recorded once. The chain couples TRBV7-2 to TRBJ1-1; D uncertain. The CDR3 runs 13 residues. Germline V gene sequence: CDR1 SGHTA, CDR2 FQGNSA. Trimming left V 4 bases short and J 10 bases short, with 16 bases between. CDR3 region: CASSSTYAEGAFF. The CDR3 DNA reads TGTGCCAGCAGCTCTACATACGCGGAAGGAGCTTTCTTT. The full variable domain, rest sourced from reference TRBV7-2 and TRBJ1-1, is GAGVSQSPSNKVTEKGKDVELRCDPISGHTALYWYRQSLGQGLEFLIYFQGNSAPDKSGLPSDRFSAERTGGSVSTLTIQRTQQEDSAVYLCASSSTYAEGAFFGQGTRLTVV.

V is TRBV28 and J is TRBJ2-3, with 9 bases lining up with TRBD1. This CDR3 comprises 15 residues. Germline V gene lookup returns CDR1 MDHEN and CDR2 SYDVKM. The V and J ends lost 10 bases and 4 bases, in that order; junction bases with no gene match: 12. The CDR3 DNA sequence: TGTGCCACCAGGACGGGACAGGGTGCCGCAGATACGCAGTATTTT. Its translation is CATRTGQGAADTQYF. The whole variable domain, filled in from reference TRBV28 and TRBJ2-3, reads DVKVTQSSRYLVKRTGEKVFLECVQDMDHENMFWYRQDPGLGLRLIYFSYDVKMKEKGDIPEGYSVSREKKERFSLILESASTNQTSMYLCATRTGQGAADTQYFGPGTRLTVL.

This clone came up many times. CDR3 amino acids: CASSQTGELGYTF. Here the CDR3 DNA reads TGTGCCAGCAGCCAGACAGGGGAATTGGGCTACACCTTC. The J gene is TRBJ1-2, the V gene TRBV6-5, with 8 bases identical to TRBD1. V shed 6 bases, J shed 8 bases, and the junction held 8 bases outside the gene matches. Germline V CDR1 and CDR2: MNHEY, SVGAGI. The CDR3 totals 13 residues.

The chain links TRBV24-1 to TRBJ2-5; D perhaps matches TRBD2 (5 bases). V was cut by 4 bases and J by 4 bases, with 24 bases left in between. The CDR3 has 18 residues. Germline CDR1 and CDR2: KGHDR and SFDVKD. In nucleotides, the CDR3 is TGTGCCACCAGTGAAGCTGGCGGAGGACGTCCGTCGGTAGAGACCCAGTACTTC. Its protein is CATSEAGGGRPSVETQYF.

The CDR3 bases are TGTGCCAGCAGTGAACATCCGTGGGCCTCTGGAAACACCATATATTTT. This sequence encodes CASSEHPWASGNTIYF. The V call is TRBV6-1, the J call TRBJ1-3; D remains ambiguous. Germline CDR1 is MNHNS and CDR2 is SASEGT. The CDR3 sequence is 16 residues long. Trimming stripped 2 bases from V and 0 bases from J, with 11 bases between.

This chain connects TRBV5-1 to TRBJ2-3; 11 bases are shared with TRBD2. The CDR3 consists of 15 residues. With 4 bases clipped from V and 2 bases from J, the junction kept 3 bases outside the gene matches. Germline V lookup: CDR1 SGHRS, CDR2 YFSETQ. In DNA, the CDR3 is TGCGCCAGCAGCCAGACTAGCGGGGACACAGATACGCAGTATTTT. Translating gives CASSQTSGDTDTQYF.

This clone has ten or more counts. The rearrangement links TRBV5-1 to TRBJ2-7, with 8 bases identical to TRBD1. Per germline, CDR1 SGHRS and CDR2 YFSETQ. There are 16 residues in the CDR3. The V segment lost 0 bases and the J segment 2 bases; nucleotides outside the gene matches: 7. The CDR3: CASSLERRGPTYEQYF. Written as DNA, the CDR3 is TGCGCCAGCAGCTTGGAGCGCAGGGGGCCGACCTACGAGCAGTACTTC.

This clone was observed once. J is TRBJ2-7 and V is TRBV28; TRBD1 matches at 7 bases. Germline CDR1 reads MDHEN; CDR2 reads SYDVKM. There are 14 residues in the CDR3. After removal of 4 bases from V and 2 bases from J, the junction contained 5 bases not matched to a gene. CDR3 coding DNA: TGTGCCAGCAGTTCACCGACAGGGACCTACGAGCAGTACTTC. Protein: CASSSPTGTYEQYF.

Turning to this clone: The identical CDR3 is also encoded by other nucleotide sequences in the sample. The chain recombines TRBV11-2 with TRBJ1-2; no firm D call. This CDR3 region has 12 residues. The germline V gene has CDR1 SGHAT and CDR2 FQNNGV. The V end was cut by 0 bases, the J end by 6 bases, with 5 bases between. The CDR3 is CASSLEGDGYTF. CDR3 coding DNA: TGTGCCAGCAGCTTAGAAGGAGATGGCTACACCTTC.

The chain has TRBV9 and TRBJ2-3, with a weak D call TRBD2 (6 bases). CDR3 size: 18 residues. Trimming shortened V by 3 bases and J by 4 bases, and 24 bases separated the two germline ends. Germline lookup yields CDR1 SGDLS and CDR2 YYNGEE. The CDR3 bases are TGTGCCAGCAGCGCCTTAACCGGGACTCTACCATTAGCAGATACGCAGTATTTT. Residues: CASSALTGTLPLADTQYF.

V usage is TRBV30 and J usage is TRBJ1-5; TRBD1 aligns across 7 bases. The CDR3 has 13 amino acids. With 0 bases clipped from V and 4 bases from J, the junction kept 0 bases outside the gene matches. CDR1 and CDR2 (germline): GTSNPN, SVGIG (reference sequence). The CDR3 DNA reads TGTGCCTGGAGTGTACAGGGGAATCAGCCCCAGCATTTT. This sequence encodes CAWSVQGNQPQHF.

This clone was observed a handful of times. This chain joins TRBV7-8 and TRBJ1-2; 11 nucleotides match TRBD1. The V gene's germline CDR1 is SGHVS and CDR2 FQNEAQ. V trimming: 5 bases; J trimming: 4 bases; junction bases outside the gene matches: 6. The CDR3 is 15 residues long. CDR3 bases: TGTGCCAGCAGCCTCGGACAGGGGGCAATCTATGGCTACACCTTC. Translation gives CASSLGQGAIYGYTF.

The chain uses TRBV9 and TRBJ2-3; D is perhaps TRBD1 (6 bases). The V gene's germline CDR1 is SGDLS and CDR2 YYNGEE. V shed 4 bases and J shed 10 bases, with 16 bases lying between them. The CDR3 runs 13 residues. For the CDR3, the DNA is TGTGCCAGCAGCCAACAGGGAGTGTGGGCGCAGTATTTT. This codes for CASSQQGVWAQYF.

V is TRBV11-2 and J is TRBJ1-5; possibly TRBD1 for D (5 bases). Germline V gene lookup returns CDR1 SGHAT and CDR2 FQNNGV. V was cut by 0 bases and J by 6 bases, with 9 bases left in between. This CDR3 has 14 amino acids. The CDR3 protein is CASSLELGGQPQHF. DNA for the CDR3: TGTGCCAGCAGCTTAGAGTTGGGGGGTCAGCCCCAGCATTTT. Full variable domain (rest looked up from reference TRBV11-2 and TRBJ1-5): EAGVAQSPRYKIIEKRQSVAFWCNPISGHATLYWYQQILGQGPKLLIQFQNNGVVDDSQLPKDRFSAERLKGVDSTLKIQPAKLEDSAVYLCASSLELGGQPQHFGDGTRLSIL.

The chain recombines TRBV18 with TRBJ2-7; tentatively, D is TRBD2 (5 bases). The CDR3 covers 13 residues. Trimming took off 5 bases at V and 3 bases at J, with 11 bases between the two ends. Germline assignment: CDR1 KGHSH and CDR2 LQKENI. CDR3 amino acids: CASSEGTFYEQYF. DNA for the CDR3: TGTGCCAGCTCAGAGGGAACCTTCTACGAGCAGTACTTC.

The V gene is TRBV7-2, the J gene TRBJ2-3; TRBD2 matches at 7 bases. Trimming cost V 5 bases and J 4 bases; bases outside gene matches: 3. This CDR3 has 13 residues. The germline V gene encodes CDR1 SGHTA and CDR2 FQGNSA. CDR3 loop: CASSPGLADTQYF. The CDR3 DNA reads TGTGCCAGCAGCCCAGGACTAGCAGATACGCAGTATTTT.

The J gene is TRBJ2-2, the V gene TRBV28; 7 positions agree with TRBD1. With 8 bases clipped from V and 1 base from J, the junction kept 7 bases outside the gene matches. Germline-derived CDR1 and CDR2 are MDHEN and SYDVKM. The CDR3 is 15 amino acids. DNA of the CDR3: TGTGCCAGCGAAGGCCGACAGGGGAACACCGGGGAGCTGTTTTTT. It encodes CASEGRQGNTGELFF. Combining the CDR3 with reference TRBV28 and TRBJ2-2 gives the whole variable domain DVKVTQSSRYLVKRTGEKVFLECVQDMDHENMFWYRQDPGLGLRLIYFSYDVKMKEKGDIPEGYSVSREKKERFSLILESASTNQTSMYLCASEGRQGNTGELFFGEGSRLTVL.